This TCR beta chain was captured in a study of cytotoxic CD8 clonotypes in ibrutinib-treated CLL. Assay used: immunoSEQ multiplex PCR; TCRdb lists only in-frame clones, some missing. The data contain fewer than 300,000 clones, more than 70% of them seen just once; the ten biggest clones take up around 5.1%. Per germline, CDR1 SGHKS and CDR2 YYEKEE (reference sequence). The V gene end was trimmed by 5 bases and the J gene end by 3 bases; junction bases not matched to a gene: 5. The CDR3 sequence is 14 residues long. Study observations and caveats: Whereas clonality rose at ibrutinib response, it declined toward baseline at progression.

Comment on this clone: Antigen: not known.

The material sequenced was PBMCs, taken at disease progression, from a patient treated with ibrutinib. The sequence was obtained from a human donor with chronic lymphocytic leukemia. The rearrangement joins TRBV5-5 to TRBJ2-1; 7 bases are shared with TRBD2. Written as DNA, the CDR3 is TGTGCCAGCAGGACATCTAGCGGCTACAATGAGCAGTTCTTC. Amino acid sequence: CASRTSSGYNEQFF.